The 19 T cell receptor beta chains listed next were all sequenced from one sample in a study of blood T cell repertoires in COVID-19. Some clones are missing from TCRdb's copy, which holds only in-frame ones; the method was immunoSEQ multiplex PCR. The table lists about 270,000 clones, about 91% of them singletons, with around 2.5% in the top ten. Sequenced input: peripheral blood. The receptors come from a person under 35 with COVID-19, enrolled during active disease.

CDR3 protein: CASSQDLVAEAQETQYF. The DNA of the CDR3 is TGTGCCAGCAGCCAAGACCTGGTAGCGGAGGCTCAAGAGACCCAGTACTTC. This sequence joins TRBV3-1 (or the pseudogene TRBV3-2) and TRBJ2-5, with D possibly matching TRBD2 (6 bases). Per germline, CDR1 LGHDT and CDR2 YNNKEL (reference sequence). CDR3 length: 17 amino acids. Deletions cut 0 bases from V and 2 bases from J, with 16 bases between.

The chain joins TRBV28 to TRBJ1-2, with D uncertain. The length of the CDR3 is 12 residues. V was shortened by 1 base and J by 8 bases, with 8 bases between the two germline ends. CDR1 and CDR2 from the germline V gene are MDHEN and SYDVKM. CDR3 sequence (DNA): TGTGCCAGCAGTTTATATCAGGCGGGCTACACCTTC. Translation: CASSLYQAGYTF.

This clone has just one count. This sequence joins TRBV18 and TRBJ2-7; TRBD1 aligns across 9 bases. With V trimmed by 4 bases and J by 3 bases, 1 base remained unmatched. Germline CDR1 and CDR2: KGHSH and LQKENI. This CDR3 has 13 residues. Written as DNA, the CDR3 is TGTGCCAGCTCACGGGACAGGGACTACGAGCAGTACTTC. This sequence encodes CASSRDRDYEQYF.

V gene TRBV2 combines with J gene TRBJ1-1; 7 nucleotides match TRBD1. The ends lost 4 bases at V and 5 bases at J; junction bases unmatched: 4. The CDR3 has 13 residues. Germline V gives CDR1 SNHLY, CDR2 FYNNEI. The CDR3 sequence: CASSGGQRTEAFF. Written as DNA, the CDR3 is TGTGCCAGCAGTGGGGGACAGAGGACTGAAGCTTTCTTT.

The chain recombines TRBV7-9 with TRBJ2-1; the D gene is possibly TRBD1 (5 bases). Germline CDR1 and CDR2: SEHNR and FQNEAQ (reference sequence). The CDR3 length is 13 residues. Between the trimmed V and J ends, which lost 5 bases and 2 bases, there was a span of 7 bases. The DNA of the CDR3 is TGTGCCAGCAGCCAGGACACCTACAATGAGCAGTTCTTC. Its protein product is CASSQDTYNEQFF.

CDR3 bases: TGTGCCAGCAGTTTCCCGCCAACTAGCGGCCAAGAGACCCAGTACTTC. Residues: CASSFPPTSGQETQYF. This chain joins TRBV27 and TRBJ2-5; TRBD2 agrees at 8 bases. The CDR3 sequence is 16 residues long. Trimming cost V 3 bases and J 1 base; bases outside gene matches: 7. Germline CDR1 and CDR2: MNHEY and SMNVEV (reference sequence).

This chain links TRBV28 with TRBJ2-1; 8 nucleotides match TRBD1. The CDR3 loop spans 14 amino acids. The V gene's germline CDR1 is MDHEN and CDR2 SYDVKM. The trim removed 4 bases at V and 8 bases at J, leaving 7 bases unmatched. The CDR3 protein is CASSWGRGQDEQFF. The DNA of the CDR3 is TGTGCCAGCAGTTGGGGCAGGGGGCAGGATGAGCAGTTCTTC.

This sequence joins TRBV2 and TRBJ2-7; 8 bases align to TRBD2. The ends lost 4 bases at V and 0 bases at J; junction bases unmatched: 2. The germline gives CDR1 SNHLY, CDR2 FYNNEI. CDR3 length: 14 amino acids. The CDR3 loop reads CASSGTSGSYEQYF. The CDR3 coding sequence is TGTGCCAGCAGTGGCACTAGCGGCTCCTACGAGCAGTACTTC.

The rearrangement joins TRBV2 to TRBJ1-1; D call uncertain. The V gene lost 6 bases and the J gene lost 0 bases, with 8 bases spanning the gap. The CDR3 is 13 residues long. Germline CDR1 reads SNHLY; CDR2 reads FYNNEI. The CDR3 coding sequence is TGTGCCAGCAGGGAGCGTATGAACACTGAAGCTTTCTTT. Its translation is CASRERMNTEAFF. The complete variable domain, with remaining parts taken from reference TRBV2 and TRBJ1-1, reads EPEVTQTPSHQVTQMGQEVILRCVPISNHLYFYWYRQILGQKVEFLVSFYNNEISEKSEIFDDQFSVERPDGSNFTLKIRSTKLEDSAMYFCASRERMNTEAFFGQGTRLTVV.

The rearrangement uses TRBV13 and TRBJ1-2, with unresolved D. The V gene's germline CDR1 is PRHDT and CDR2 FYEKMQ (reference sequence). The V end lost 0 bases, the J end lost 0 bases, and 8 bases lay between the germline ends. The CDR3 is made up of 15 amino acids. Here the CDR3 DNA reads TGTGCCAGCAGCTTAGGGCGGGTAGCTAACTATGGCTACACCTTC. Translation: CASSLGRVANYGYTF.

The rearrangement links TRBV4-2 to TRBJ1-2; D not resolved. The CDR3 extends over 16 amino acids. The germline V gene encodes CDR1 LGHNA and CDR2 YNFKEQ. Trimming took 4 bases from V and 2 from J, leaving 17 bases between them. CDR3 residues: CASSPQSPALNYGYTF. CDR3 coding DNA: TGTGCCAGCAGCCCCCAATCCCCTGCGCTAAACTATGGCTACACCTTC.

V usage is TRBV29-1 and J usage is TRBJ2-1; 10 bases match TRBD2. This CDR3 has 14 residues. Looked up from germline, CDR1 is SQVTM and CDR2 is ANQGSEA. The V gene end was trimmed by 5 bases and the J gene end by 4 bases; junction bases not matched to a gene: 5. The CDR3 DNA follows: TGCAGCGTTTTTCTAGCGGGAGCTTACAATGAGCAGTTCTTC. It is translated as CSVFLAGAYNEQFF.

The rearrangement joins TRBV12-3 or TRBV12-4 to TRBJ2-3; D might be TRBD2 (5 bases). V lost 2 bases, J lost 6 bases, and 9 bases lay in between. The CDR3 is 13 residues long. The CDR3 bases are TGTGCCAGCAGTTTAAGTGGCGGGGATACGCAGTATTTT. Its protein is CASSLSGGDTQYF.

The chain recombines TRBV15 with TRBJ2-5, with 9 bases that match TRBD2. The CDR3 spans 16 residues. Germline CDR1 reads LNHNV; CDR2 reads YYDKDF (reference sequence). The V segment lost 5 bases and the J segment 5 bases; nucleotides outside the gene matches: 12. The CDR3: CATSPRVAGVRETQYF. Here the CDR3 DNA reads TGTGCCACCAGCCCCCGGGTAGCGGGAGTCCGGGAGACCCAGTACTTC.

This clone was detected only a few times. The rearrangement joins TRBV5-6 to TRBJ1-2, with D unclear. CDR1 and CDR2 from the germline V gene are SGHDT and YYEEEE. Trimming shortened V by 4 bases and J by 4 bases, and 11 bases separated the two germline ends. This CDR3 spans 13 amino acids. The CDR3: CASSPGGSYGYTF. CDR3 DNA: TGTGCCAGCAGCCCCGGCGGTAGCTATGGCTACACCTTC. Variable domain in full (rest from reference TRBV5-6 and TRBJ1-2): DAGVTQSPTHLIKTRGQQVTLRCSPKSGHDTVSWYQQALGQGPQFIFQYYEEEERQRGNFPDRFSGHQFPNYSSELNVNALLLGDSALYLCASSPGGSYGYTFGSGTRLTVV.

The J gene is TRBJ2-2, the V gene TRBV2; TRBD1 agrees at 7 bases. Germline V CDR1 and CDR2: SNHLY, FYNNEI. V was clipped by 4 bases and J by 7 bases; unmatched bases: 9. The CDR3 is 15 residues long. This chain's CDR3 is CASSGQGSLGGELFF. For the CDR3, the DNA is TGTGCCAGCAGTGGACAGGGAAGTCTCGGCGGGGAGCTGTTTTTT. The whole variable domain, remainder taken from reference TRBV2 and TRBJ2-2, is EPEVTQTPSHQVTQMGQEVILRCVPISNHLYFYWYRQILGQKVEFLVSFYNNEISEKSEIFDDQFSVERPDGSNFTLKIRSTKLEDSAMYFCASSGQGSLGGELFFGEGSRLTVL.

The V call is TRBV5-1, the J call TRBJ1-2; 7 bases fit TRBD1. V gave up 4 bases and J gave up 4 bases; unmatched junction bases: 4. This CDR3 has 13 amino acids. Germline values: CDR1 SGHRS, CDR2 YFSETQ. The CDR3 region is CASSPGTAYGYTF. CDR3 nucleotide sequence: TGCGCCAGCAGCCCGGGGACAGCCTATGGCTACACCTTC.

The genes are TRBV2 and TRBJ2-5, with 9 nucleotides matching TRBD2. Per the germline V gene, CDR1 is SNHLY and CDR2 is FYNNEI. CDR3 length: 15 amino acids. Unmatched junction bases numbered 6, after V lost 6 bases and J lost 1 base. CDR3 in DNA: TGTGCCAGCAGGTCCGGGACTAGCAGCCAAGAGACCCAGTACTTC. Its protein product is CASRSGTSSQETQYF.

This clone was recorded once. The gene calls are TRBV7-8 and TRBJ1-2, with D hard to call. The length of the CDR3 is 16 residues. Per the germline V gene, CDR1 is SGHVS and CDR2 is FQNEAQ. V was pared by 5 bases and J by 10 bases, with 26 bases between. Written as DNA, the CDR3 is TGTGCCAGCAGCCCATCCTCTTCTATTGGACTGAGTTACTACACCTTC. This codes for CASSPSSSIGLSYYTF. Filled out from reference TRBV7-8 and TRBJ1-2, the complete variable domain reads GAGVSQSPRYKVAKRGQDVALRCDPISGHVSLFWYQQALGQGPEFLTYFQNEAQLDKSGLPSDRFFAERPEGSVSTLKIQRTQQEDSAVYLCASSPSSSIGLSYYTFGSGTRLTVV.